The rows below give T cell receptor beta chains drawn from one sample of a study of blood T cell repertoires in COVID-19. Generated by immunoSEQ multiplex PCR, the TCRdb table keeps only in-frame clones and is missing some. The data hold about 220,000 clones, with roughly 80% observed a single time. The sequencing input was peripheral blood. Receptors were obtained from a human donor in a cohort sampled during active COVID-19. Each CDR3 is given with its conserved first and last residue. D genes are given only for firm matches. Only some rows state a clone size, as once, few, many or a class for expanded clones.

TRBV5-1	TRBJ2-3	once	TRBD1	TGCGCCAGCAGCTACTCCAGGGGGAACCGTGCCACAGATACGCAGTATTTT	CASSYSRGNRATDTQYF
TRBV2	TRBJ2-3	-	-	TGTGCCAGCAGGCCACAGGGATTGACAGATACGCAGTATTTT	CASRPQGLTDTQYF
TRBV15	TRBJ2-7	few	TRBD2	TGTGCCACCAGCGGGACTAGCGGGAGCAGCAACGAGCAGTACTTC	CATSGTSGSSNEQYF
TRBV29-1	TRBJ1-2	once	-	TGCAGCGTTGGGGGCGGGGGATATAACTATGGCTACACCTTC	CSVGGGGYNYGYTF
TRBV29-1	TRBJ1-1	-	TRBD1	TGCAGCGTGCGGGACAGGGGGAACACTGAAGCTTTCTTT	CSVRDRGNTEAFF
TRBV7-9	TRBJ1-1	-	-	TGTGCCAGCAGCCCGAGGGGGGGGACGTATCGGTCGAACACTGAAGCTTTCTTT	CASSPRGGTYRSNTEAFF
TRBV21-1	TRBJ2-7	-	-	TGTGCCAGCAGCCCTGCTAGGGACAACTACGAGCAGTACTTC	CASSPARDNYEQYF
TRBV19	TRBJ2-1	-	-	TGTGCCAGTAGAGAGAGAAGTGAGCAGTTCTTC	CASRERSEQFF
TRBV15	TRBJ2-5	-	-	TGTGCCACCAGCAGAGGTGCCGGGTCCCAAGAGACCCAGTACTTC	CATSRGAGSQETQYF
TRBV12-3/TRBV12-4	TRBJ2-3	-	TRBD2	TGTGCCAGCTCTAGCGGGAGAGAATGGGGGCAGTATTTT	CASSSGREWGQYF
TRBV28	TRBJ1-4	-	-	TGTGCCAGCAGTTTACGTCCAGGGTGGGGTGAAAAACTGTTTTTT	CASSLRPGWGEKLFF
TRBV5-6	TRBJ2-1	-	TRBD2	TGTGCCAGCGGAGCGGGAGTTTCCTACAATGAGCAGTTCTTC	CASGAGVSYNEQFF
TRBV28	TRBJ2-7	-	-	TGTGCCAGCAGTTTTATGGGGGGTTCGGGAGAGCAGTACTTC	CASSFMGGSGEQYF
TRBV5-1	TRBJ2-5	-	TRBD2	TGCGCCAGCAGCCTAACCTCGACTAGCAGCCAAGAGACCCAGTACTTC	CASSLTSTSSQETQYF
TRBV28	TRBJ2-7	-	TRBD2	TGTGCCAGCAGGGCGGGACTAGCGGGTTACGAGCAGTACTTC	CASRAGLAGYEQYF
TRBV4-1	TRBJ2-7	-	TRBD2	TGCGCCAGCAGCCAAGCTCCGGGACTAGCCCACGAGCAGTACTTC	CASSQAPGLAHEQYF
TRBV27	TRBJ1-5	-	TRBD1	TGTGCCAGCAGTCCCCGGACAGGGGTCTCGGTAAGCAATCAGCCCCAGCATTTT	CASSPRTGVSVSNQPQHF
TRBV28	TRBJ2-3	few	-	TGTGCCAGCATGGCCGTCGCGGGGATCTATACGCAGTATTTT	CASMAVAGIYTQYF
TRBV24-1	TRBJ2-7	-	-	TGTGCCACCCTAGACAGGCTGGACTCCTACGAGCAGTACTTC	CATLDRLDSYEQYF
TRBV7-8	TRBJ1-3	few	-	TGTGCCAGCAGCCAATTCCGAGGGCGCTCTGGAAACACCATATATTTT	CASSQFRGRSGNTIYF